The 23 T cell receptor beta chains below all came from one sample that was sequenced in a study of T-cell reconstitution after alpha-beta-depleted transplantation in children. Using unique molecular identifiers, the investigators prepared the TCRbeta library. Each CDR3 protein gets one entry after TCRdb re-called the PCR reads with MiXCR. The sample lists 350,000 to 450,000 distinct CDR3 sequences; 10% to 15% were seen once. Sequenced here: PBMCs, sampled from the stem cell graft. Every receptor here comes from a human donor who donated a stem cell graft to a child with Fanconi anemia.

The chain employs TRBV29-1 and TRBJ1-5; maybe TRBD1 (5 bases). Trimming cost V 6 bases and J 7 bases, with 16 bases left between them. This CDR3 is built from 13 residues. Germline V gene data show CDR1 as SQVTM and CDR2 as ANQGSEA. CDR3 sequence: CSVTQGSGQPQHF. CDR3 coding DNA: TGCAGCGTGACCCAGGGTTCTGGGCAGCCCCAGCATTTT.

The chain has TRBV12-3 or TRBV12-4 and TRBJ2-7; 7 positions match TRBD1. V dropped 2 bases and J dropped 3; count of bases not matched to a gene: 7. The CDR3 is 15 amino acids. The CDR3 DNA follows: TGTGCCAGCAGTTTATGGGACAGTGTTTTCTACGAGCAGTACTTC. This encodes CASSLWDSVFYEQYF.

There are many counts of this clonotype. The chain links TRBV12-3 or TRBV12-4 to TRBJ2-7; maybe TRBD1 (5 bases). The CDR3 loop spans 15 amino acids. V lost 5 bases and J lost 0, with 14 bases in between. The CDR3 bases are TGTGCCAGCAGTCCCCTGGGGCCAAGCTCCTACGAGCAGTACTTC. Amino acid sequence: CASSPLGPSSYEQYF.

This clonotype was counted a single time. The gene calls are TRBV7-6 and TRBJ1-3; D is unresolved. Trimming pared 4 bases from V and 3 bases from J, leaving 10 bases between. The CDR3 length is 14 residues. Germline V lookup: CDR1 SGHVS, CDR2 FNYEAQ. The CDR3 here is CASSSSVGGNTIYF. The DNA of the CDR3 is TGTGCCAGCAGCTCGTCGGTAGGTGGAAACACCATATATTTT.

This clonotype was recorded a few times. The chain couples TRBV2 to TRBJ2-2, with no clear D. The CDR3 covers 14 residues. Germline CDR1 and CDR2: SNHLY and FYNNEI. Trimming took 5 bases from V and 3 from J, leaving 10 bases between them. The chain's CDR3 is CASSPDLYTGELFF. The CDR3 nucleotides read TGTGCCAGCAGTCCGGACCTTTACACCGGGGAGCTGTTTTTT.

This clonotype was observed a few times. This chain links TRBV5-1 with TRBJ1-1, with D maybe TRBD1 (5 bases). CDR3 size: 15 residues. The V end lost 7 bases, the J end lost 0 bases, and 16 bases lay between the germline ends. Germline V gene lookup returns CDR1 SGHRS and CDR2 YFSETQ. CDR3 sequence (DNA): TGCGCCAGCCGGACCGGGACGGCTATGAACACTGAAGCTTTCTTT. It is translated as CASRTGTAMNTEAFF.

This clonotype showed up many times. The J gene is TRBJ1-1, the V gene TRBV29-1; 11 bases fit TRBD1. With 4 bases clipped from V and 0 bases from J, the junction kept 16 bases outside the gene matches. Germline assignment: CDR1 SQVTM and CDR2 ANQGSEA. The CDR3 is 19 amino acids. This CDR3 is CSVVRYRDRGNRVNTEAFF. In nucleotides, the CDR3 is TGCAGCGTTGTGAGGTACCGGGACAGGGGGAATAGGGTGAACACTGAAGCTTTCTTT.

V usage is TRBV5-1 and J usage is TRBJ2-2, with D perhaps TRBD1 (6 bases). In germline, CDR1 is SGHRS, CDR2 YFSETQ. The V gene lost 0 bases and the J gene lost 2 bases, with 11 bases spanning the gap. The CDR3 is 16 residues long. CDR3 sequence: CASSLVGARNTGELFF. The CDR3 DNA reads as TGCGCCAGCAGCTTGGTGGGGGCCCGAAACACCGGGGAGCTGTTTTTT.

This clonotype has only a few counts. The V and J genes are TRBV11-2 and TRBJ1-2; the D gene is possibly TRBD1 (6 bases). Between the trimmed V and J ends, which lost 3 bases and 0 bases, there was a span of 11 bases. Germline V gene data show CDR1 as SGHAT and CDR2 as FQNNGV. CDR3 length: 15 residues. CDR3 DNA sequence: TGTGCCAGCAGCTTGGACAGATACTCTAACTATGGCTACACCTTC. This codes for CASSLDRYSNYGYTF.

The rearrangement joins TRBV6-2 or TRBV6-3 to TRBJ1-5, with 8 bases matching TRBD1. This CDR3 is 13 amino acids long. J lost 6 bases, V lost 7 bases, and 5 bases had no gene match. CDR1 is MNHEY, CDR2 SVGEGT, per germline. CDR3 DNA: TGTGCCAGCACGGGACAGGCCGGTCAGCCCCAGCATTTT. As protein: CASTGQAGQPQHF.

This clonotype was seen more than once but under ten times. The chain combines TRBV11-2 with TRBJ2-3; no firm D call. CDR1 is SGHAT, CDR2 FQNNGV, per germline. V was clipped by 5 bases and J by 2 bases, with 8 bases between them. CDR3 length: 13 amino acids. CDR3 in amino acids: CASSTGYTDTQYF. Written as DNA, the CDR3 is TGTGCCAGCAGCACGGGCTACACAGATACGCAGTATTTT.

This clonotype was picked up many times. This rearrangement joins TRBV12-3 or TRBV12-4 to TRBJ2-5; 8 nucleotides agree with TRBD1. Trimming cost V 7 bases and J 4 bases; bases outside gene matches: 8. The CDR3 is made up of 14 amino acids. The CDR3 DNA reads as TGTGCCAGCACCAAAGACAGGGGAGGAGAGACCCAGTACTTC. It specifies CASTKDRGGETQYF.

This clonotype was recorded at least ten times. The J gene is TRBJ1-1, the V gene TRBV10-3; 9 bases line up with TRBD1. The CDR3 runs to 14 residues. Germline assignment: CDR1 ENHRY and CDR2 SYGVKD. V gave up 2 bases and J gave up 9 bases; unmatched junction bases: 7. The CDR3 region has the DNA TGTGCCATCAGTGAGGATCCCGGGACAGGGAAAGCTTTCTTT. Amino acids: CAISEDPGTGKAFF.

This clonotype was observed at least ten times. V is TRBV20-1 and J is TRBJ2-1; 9 positions agree with TRBD1. V dropped 4 bases and J dropped 6; count of bases not matched to a gene: 4. CDR3 size: 13 residues. Germline CDR1 reads DFQATT; CDR2 reads SNEGSKA (reference sequence). This CDR3 reads CSATDRGTNEQFF. As DNA, the CDR3 is TGCAGTGCTACGGACAGGGGCACCAATGAGCAGTTCTTC.

This sequence joins TRBV5-6 and TRBJ2-5; 8 nucleotides agree with TRBD1. The CDR3 is 14 amino acids. Per germline, CDR1 SGHDT and CDR2 YYEEEE. V gave up 9 bases and J gave up 5 bases; unmatched junction bases: 12. Here the CDR3 reads CAMGPGTGWETQYF. The CDR3 nucleotides read TGTGCCATGGGCCCCGGGACAGGTTGGGAGACCCAGTACTTC.

This clonotype was detected a few times. The V call is TRBV24-1, the J call TRBJ2-1; D remains unclear. The CDR3 has 13 residues. Germline CDR1 and CDR2: KGHDR and SFDVKD. Trimming removed 5 bases from V and 4 bases from J, with 8 bases in between. The CDR3 sequence: CATSVGQYNEQFF. The CDR3 DNA is TGTGCCACCAGTGTCGGCCAGTACAATGAGCAGTTCTTC.

This clonotype was seen only a few times. This rearrangement joins TRBV7-9 to TRBJ1-4, with D possibly being TRBD1 (5 bases). V was trimmed by 3 bases and J by 7 bases, leaving 15 bases between them. This CDR3 is 15 amino acids long. Germline-derived CDR1 and CDR2 are SEHNR and FQNEAQ (reference sequence). CDR3 in DNA: TGTGCCAGCAGCTTCACGATGCCCGGGGGTGAAAAACTGTTTTTT. As protein: CASSFTMPGGEKLFF.

This chain links TRBV19 with TRBJ2-7; TRBD1 matches 9 bases. V shed 3 bases, J shed 4 bases, and the junction held 10 bases outside the gene matches. Germline loops: CDR1 LNHDA, CDR2 SQIVND (reference sequence). CDR3 length: 16 amino acids. CDR3 DNA sequence: TGTGCCAGTAGTATCGCTCCGGGACAGGGACGTTACGAGCAGTACTTC. Protein: CASSIAPGQGRYEQYF.

This clonotype showed up many times. This chain uses TRBV5-6 with TRBJ2-1; D remains ambiguous. This CDR3 has 13 residues. CDR1 is SGHDT, CDR2 YYEEEE, per germline. V lost 7 bases and J lost 3, with 11 bases in between. The CDR3 DNA reads as TGTGCCAGCGGGGTACAGATCTACAATGAGCAGTTCTTC. Its translation is CASGVQIYNEQFF.

This clonotype was detected only a few times. The genes are TRBV10-1 and TRBJ2-5; D call uncertain. CDR3 length: 14 residues. V lost 4 bases to trimming and J lost 3 bases, with 12 bases between them. CDR1 and CDR2 (germline): WNHNN, SYGVQD (reference sequence). In DNA form, the CDR3 reads TGCGCCAGCAGTGGTAACGAAGGAAAAGAGACCCAGTACTTC. Protein product: CASSGNEGKETQYF.

The chain recombines TRBV6-1 with TRBJ2-5, with TRBD2 matching 8 bases. From germline, CDR1 is MNHNS and CDR2 SASEGT. This CDR3 spans 13 amino acids. The V and J ends lost 8 bases and 4 bases, in that order; junction bases with no gene match: 6. The CDR3: CASEGTRGETQYF. The CDR3 nucleotides read TGTGCCAGCGAGGGGACTAGGGGAGAGACCCAGTACTTC.

This clonotype was counted many times. The chain couples TRBV9 to TRBJ2-5; 7 bases agree with TRBD1. V trimming: 3 bases; J trimming: 5 bases; junction bases outside the gene matches: 4. The germline gives CDR1 SGDLS, CDR2 YYNGEE. CDR3 length equals 13 residues. CDR3 residues: CASSGTGYETQYF. CDR3 sequence (DNA): TGTGCCAGCAGCGGGACAGGCTATGAGACCCAGTACTTC.

The chain couples TRBV2 to TRBJ1-6, with 7 bases lining up with TRBD1. The CDR3 is 14 amino acids. The germline V gene encodes CDR1 SNHLY and CDR2 FYNNEI. The V segment lost 4 bases and the J segment 10 bases; nucleotides outside the gene matches: 7. CDR3 protein: CASSVQGVESPLHF. The CDR3, as DNA: TGTGCCAGCAGTGTCCAGGGGGTGGAATCACCCCTCCACTTT.